Listed below are T cell receptor beta chains from one sample, sequenced in a study of T cells expressing NK-cell markers. TCRdb re-called the 5' RACE reads and shows each CDR3 protein once, DNA omitted. The specimen's table records 350,000 to 450,000 distinct CDR3 sequences. Sequencing was performed on blood T cells: a sorted CD56 or NKG2C T cell subset, CD4+ or CD8+ T cells, or bulk PBMC T cells (not recorded which). These receptor sequences come from a man aged 18-70 years in good health. CDR3s include the opening cysteine and the closing phenylalanine or tryptophan.

j_gene	v_gene	CDR3aa
TRBJ2-2	TRBV11-2	CASSPTRDRVANTGELFF
TRBJ2-7	TRBV5-5	CASSLLYRDPYEQYF
TRBJ2-5	TRBV12-3/TRBV12-4	CASSTTSRGGRQETQYF
TRBJ2-1	TRBV6-1	CASIAGGSIHEQFF
TRBJ1-1	TRBV5-5	CASSSTRDSEAFF
TRBJ2-5	TRBV19	CASSITRSETQYF
TRBJ2-5	TRBV10-3	CAINGTSGGLETQYF
TRBJ1-1	TRBV10-3	CAISERGAVTEAFF
TRBJ2-6	TRBV27	CASSYKGTRKANVLTF
TRBJ1-2	TRBV7-9	CASSRTTGTNYGYTF
TRBJ2-2	TRBV12-3/TRBV12-4	CASRRQGAHGSGELFF
TRBJ2-3	TRBV7-2	CASSLARDRANTQYF
TRBJ1-1	TRBV15	CATSRGTENTEAFF
TRBJ2-7	TRBV5-1	CASSSLGGGEEQYF
TRBJ2-4	TRBV5-8	CASSLAADLAKNIQYF
TRBJ2-7	TRBV7-8	CASSLRDLYEQYF
TRBJ2-3	TRBV20-1	CSARELARSTDTQYF
TRBJ2-1	TRBV11-2	CASSPLGYNEQFF
TRBJ1-4	TRBV7-2	CASSRDRRGLTNEKLFF
TRBJ2-3	TRBV20-1	CSARVRRGGTDTQYF
TRBJ1-2	TRBV5-1	CASSPVAAGSFYGYTF
TRBJ2-2	TRBV18	CASSSRANTGELFF
TRBJ2-7	TRBV6-2/TRBV6-3	CASSYFQQFRQYF
TRBJ1-2	TRBV20-1	CSARDRAQGGRGYTF
TRBJ2-7	TRBV29-1	CSVSVGPEQYF
TRBJ2-1	TRBV7-8	CASSGLGGGRGQFF
TRBJ2-3	TRBV10-3	CAIRLESSTDTQYF
TRBJ1-1	TRBV15	CATSRGSVGTEAFF
TRBJ2-5	TRBV5-4	CASNPGADLKETQYF
TRBJ1-5	TRBV6-1	CASRLINTGANQPQHF
TRBJ2-7	TRBV2	CASSEQRGVAGGDF
TRBJ1-1	TRBV3-1	CASSQDGLNRPEAFF
TRBJ2-5	TRBV18	CASSPSTSGGLRETQYF
TRBJ1-2	TRBV6-1	CASSEALGKVYGYTF
TRBJ2-7	TRBV6-6	CASSTGSVYEQYF
TRBJ1-6	TRBV3-1	CASSPNRGRAPLHF
TRBJ2-5	TRBV7-2	CASRQTGGVQTQYF
TRBJ2-5	TRBV9	CASRARVGAAQPQYF
TRBJ2-3	TRBV9	CASSVLGQGGTDTQYF
TRBJ2-7	TRBV5-5	CASSLAGGFLWEQYF
TRBJ2-5	TRBV12-3/TRBV12-4	CASRGGGRAVTQYF
TRBJ1-1	TRBV7-2	CASSLSSGFVGTEAFF
TRBJ1-1	TRBV4-2	CASSKRNSWDTEAFF
TRBJ2-7	TRBV6-1	CASTLNREGYEQYF
TRBJ2-1	TRBV12-3/TRBV12-4	CASSLGGGRYNEQFF
TRBJ2-3	TRBV12-3/TRBV12-4	CASSPWTSGGGTDTQYF
TRBJ2-4	TRBV6-1	CASSRTDLAKNIQYF
TRBJ2-1	TRBV18	CASSPQDRGYNEQFF
TRBJ1-1	TRBV20-1	CSARDLPHRMAFF
TRBJ2-6	TRBV9	CASSSRLSGANVLTF
TRBJ1-3	TRBV9	CASSAGLGNTIYF
TRBJ2-1	TRBV6-5	CASSSPRRAEQFF
TRBJ2-7	TRBV9	CASRKRGESYEQYF
TRBJ2-5	TRBV7-2	CASRPRTDLRETQYF
TRBJ2-7	TRBV7-8	CASSFAGVVEQYF
TRBJ2-7	TRBV14	CASSQVSGGSYEQYF
TRBJ1-2	TRBV6-1	CASSENSPGTYTF
TRBJ2-3	TRBV6-1	CASSLGQRGARTDTQYF
TRBJ1-2	TRBV12-5	CASGTNYGYTF